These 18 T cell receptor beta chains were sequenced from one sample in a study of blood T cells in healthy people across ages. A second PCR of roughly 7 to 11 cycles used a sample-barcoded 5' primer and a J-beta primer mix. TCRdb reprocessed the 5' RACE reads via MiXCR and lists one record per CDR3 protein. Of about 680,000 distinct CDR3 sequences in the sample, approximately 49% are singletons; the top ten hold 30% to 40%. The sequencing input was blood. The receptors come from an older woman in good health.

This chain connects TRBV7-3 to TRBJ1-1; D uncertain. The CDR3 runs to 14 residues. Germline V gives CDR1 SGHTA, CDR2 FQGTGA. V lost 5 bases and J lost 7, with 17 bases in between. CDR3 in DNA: TGTGCCAGCAGCGCCCGTGGAGGGCCGGATGAAGCTTTCTTT. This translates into CASSARGGPDEAFF.

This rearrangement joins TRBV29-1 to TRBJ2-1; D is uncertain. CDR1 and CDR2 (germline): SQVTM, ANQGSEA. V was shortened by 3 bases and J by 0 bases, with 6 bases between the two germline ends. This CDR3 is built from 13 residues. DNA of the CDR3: TGCAGCGTTGACGGCCGCTCCTACAATGAGCAGTTCTTC. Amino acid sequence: CSVDGRSYNEQFF.

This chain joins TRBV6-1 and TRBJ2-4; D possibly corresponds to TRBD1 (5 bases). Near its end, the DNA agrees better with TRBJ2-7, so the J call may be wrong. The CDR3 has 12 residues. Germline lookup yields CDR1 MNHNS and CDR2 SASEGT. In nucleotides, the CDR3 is TGTGCCGGGGCCCAGGGAACCTACGAGCAGTACTTC. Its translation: CAGAQGTYEQYF.

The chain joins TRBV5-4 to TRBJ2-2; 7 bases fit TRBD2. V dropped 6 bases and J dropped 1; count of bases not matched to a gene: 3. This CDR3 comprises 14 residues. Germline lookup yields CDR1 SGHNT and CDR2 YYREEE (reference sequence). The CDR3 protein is CASTWGGNTGELFF. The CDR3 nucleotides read TGTGCCAGCACCTGGGGGGGGAACACCGGGGAGCTGTTTTTT.

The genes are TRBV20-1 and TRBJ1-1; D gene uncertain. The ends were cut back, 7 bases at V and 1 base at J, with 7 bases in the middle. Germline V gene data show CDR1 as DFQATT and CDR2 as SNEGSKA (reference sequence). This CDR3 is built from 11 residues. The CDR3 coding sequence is TGCAGTGGGCGGCAGAACACTGAAGCTTTCTTT. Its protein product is CSGRQNTEAFF.

The CDR3 sequence: CASRSWGPDTQYF. DNA for the CDR3: TGTGCCAGCAGATCATGGGGCCCCGATACGCAGTATTTT. V gene TRBV27 combines with J gene TRBJ2-3; D may be TRBD1 (5 bases). Trimming shortened V by 6 bases and J by 6 bases, and 13 bases separated the two germline ends. CDR1 is MNHEY, CDR2 SMNVEV, per germline (reference sequence). The CDR3 consists of 13 residues.

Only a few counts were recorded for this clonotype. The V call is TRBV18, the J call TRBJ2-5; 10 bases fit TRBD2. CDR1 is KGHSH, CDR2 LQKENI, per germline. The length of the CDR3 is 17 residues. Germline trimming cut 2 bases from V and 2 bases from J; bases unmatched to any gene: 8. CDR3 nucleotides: TGTGCCAGCTCACCATGGGCCCTAGCGGGAGAACAAGAGACCCAGTACTTC. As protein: CASSPWALAGEQETQYF.

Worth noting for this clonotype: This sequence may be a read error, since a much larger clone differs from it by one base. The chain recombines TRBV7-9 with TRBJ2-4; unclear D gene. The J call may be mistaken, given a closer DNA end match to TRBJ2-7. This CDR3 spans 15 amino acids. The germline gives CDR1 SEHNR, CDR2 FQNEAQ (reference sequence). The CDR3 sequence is CASSFLRSDPYEQYF. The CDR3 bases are TGTGCCAGCAGCTTCCTAAGGAGCGACCCCTACGAGCAGTACTTC.

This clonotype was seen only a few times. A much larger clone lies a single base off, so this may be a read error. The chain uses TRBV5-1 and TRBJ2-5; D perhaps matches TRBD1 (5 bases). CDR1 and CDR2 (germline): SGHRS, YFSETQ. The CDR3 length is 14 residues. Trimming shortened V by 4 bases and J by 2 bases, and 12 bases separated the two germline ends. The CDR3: CASSARVGQETQYF. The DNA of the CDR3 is TGCGCCAGCAGCGCCAGGGTTGGGCAAGAGACCCAGTACTTC. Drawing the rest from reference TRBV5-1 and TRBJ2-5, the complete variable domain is KAGVTQTPRYLIKTRGQQVTLSCSPISGHRSVSWYQQTPGQGLQFLFEYFSETQRNKGNFPGRFSGRQFSNSRSEMNVSTLELGDSALYLCASSARVGQETQYFGPGTRLLVL.

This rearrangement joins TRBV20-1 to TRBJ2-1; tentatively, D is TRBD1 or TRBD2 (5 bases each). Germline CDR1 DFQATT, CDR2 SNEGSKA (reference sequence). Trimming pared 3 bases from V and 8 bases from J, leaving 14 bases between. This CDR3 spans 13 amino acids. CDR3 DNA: TGCAGTGCTAGGGGACCACGAGGGGATGAGCAGTTCTTC. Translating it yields CSARGPRGDEQFF.

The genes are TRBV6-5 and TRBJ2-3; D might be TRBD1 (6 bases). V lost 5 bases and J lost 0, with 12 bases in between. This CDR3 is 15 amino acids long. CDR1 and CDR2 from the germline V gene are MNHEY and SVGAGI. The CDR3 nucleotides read TGTGCCAGCAGTGGGTGGGGGCCAAGCACAGATACGCAGTATTTT. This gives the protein CASSGWGPSTDTQYF.

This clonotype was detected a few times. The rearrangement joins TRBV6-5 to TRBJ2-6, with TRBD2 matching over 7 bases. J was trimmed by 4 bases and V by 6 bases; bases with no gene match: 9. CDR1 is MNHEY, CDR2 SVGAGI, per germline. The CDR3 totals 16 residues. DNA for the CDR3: TGTGCCAGCAGGGCCGCGGGAGCTTGGGGGGCCAACGTCCTGACTTTC. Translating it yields CASRAAGAWGANVLTF.

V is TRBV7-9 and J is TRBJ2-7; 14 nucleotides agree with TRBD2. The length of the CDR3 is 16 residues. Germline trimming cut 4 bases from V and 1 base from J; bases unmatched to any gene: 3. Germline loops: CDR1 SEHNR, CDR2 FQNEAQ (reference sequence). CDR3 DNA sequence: TGTGCCAGCAGCTGGGGACTAGCGGGAGCTTCCTACGAGCAGTACTTC. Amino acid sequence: CASSWGLAGASYEQYF.

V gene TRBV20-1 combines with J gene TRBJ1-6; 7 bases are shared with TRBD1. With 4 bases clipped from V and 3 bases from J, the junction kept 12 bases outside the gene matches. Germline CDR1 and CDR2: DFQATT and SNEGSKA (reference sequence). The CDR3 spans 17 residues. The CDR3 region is CSATSRDRGVYNSPLHF. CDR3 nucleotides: TGCAGTGCTACTTCCCGGGACAGAGGAGTCTATAATTCACCCCTCCACTTT.

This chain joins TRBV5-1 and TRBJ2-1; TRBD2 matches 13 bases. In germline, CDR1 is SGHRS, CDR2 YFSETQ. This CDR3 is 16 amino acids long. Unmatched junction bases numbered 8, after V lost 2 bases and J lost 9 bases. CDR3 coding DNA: TGCGCCAGCAGCTTTTCGCCGGGACTAGCGGGACCTGAGCAGTTCTTC. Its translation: CASSFSPGLAGPEQFF.

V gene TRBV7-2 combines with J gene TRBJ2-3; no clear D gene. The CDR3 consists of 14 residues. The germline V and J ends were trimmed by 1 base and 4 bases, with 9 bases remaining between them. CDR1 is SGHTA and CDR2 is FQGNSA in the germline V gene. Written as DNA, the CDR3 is TGTGCCAGCAGCTTAGGGGGTGTTCCAGATACGCAGTATTTT. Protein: CASSLGGVPDTQYF.

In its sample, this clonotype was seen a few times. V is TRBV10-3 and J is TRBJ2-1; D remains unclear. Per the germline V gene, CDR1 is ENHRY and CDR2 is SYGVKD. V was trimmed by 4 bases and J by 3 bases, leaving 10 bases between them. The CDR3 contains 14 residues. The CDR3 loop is CAISASGGYNEQFF. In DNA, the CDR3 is TGTGCCATCAGTGCCTCCGGCGGCTACAATGAGCAGTTCTTC.

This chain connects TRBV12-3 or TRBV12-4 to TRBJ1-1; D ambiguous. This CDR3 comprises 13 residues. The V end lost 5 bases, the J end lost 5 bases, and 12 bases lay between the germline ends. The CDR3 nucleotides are TGTGCCAGCAGTGTATGGGGAGGGACTGAAGCTTTCTTT. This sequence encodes CASSVWGGTEAFF.